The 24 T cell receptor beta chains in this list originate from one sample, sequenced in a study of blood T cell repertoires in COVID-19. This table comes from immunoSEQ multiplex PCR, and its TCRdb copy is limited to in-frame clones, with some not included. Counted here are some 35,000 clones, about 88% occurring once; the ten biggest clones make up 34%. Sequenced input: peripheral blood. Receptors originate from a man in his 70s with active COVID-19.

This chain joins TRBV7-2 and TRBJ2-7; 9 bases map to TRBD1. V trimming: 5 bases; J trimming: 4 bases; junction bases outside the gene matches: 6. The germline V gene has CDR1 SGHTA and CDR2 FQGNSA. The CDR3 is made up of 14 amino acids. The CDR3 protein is CASSLGTGRYEQYF. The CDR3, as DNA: TGTGCCAGCAGCCTGGGGACAGGGAGGTACGAGCAGTACTTC.

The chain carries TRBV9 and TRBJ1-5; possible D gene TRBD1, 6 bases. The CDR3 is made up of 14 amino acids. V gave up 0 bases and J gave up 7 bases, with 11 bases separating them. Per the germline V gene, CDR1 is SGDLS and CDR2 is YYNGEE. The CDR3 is CASSVGTVGQPQHF. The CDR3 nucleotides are TGTGCCAGCAGCGTAGGGACAGTGGGCCAGCCCCAGCATTTT.

CDR3 nucleotide sequence: TGTGCCAGCAGCCAAGTTCGGGGGGCCGGGGAGCTGTTTTTT. Amino acid sequence: CASSQVRGAGELFF. This chain joins TRBV3-1 (or the pseudogene TRBV3-2) and TRBJ2-2; 7 bases agree with TRBD2. Per germline, CDR1 LGHDT and CDR2 YNNKEL (reference sequence). Germline trimming cut 1 base from V and 6 bases from J; bases unmatched to any gene: 2. The CDR3 consists of 14 residues.

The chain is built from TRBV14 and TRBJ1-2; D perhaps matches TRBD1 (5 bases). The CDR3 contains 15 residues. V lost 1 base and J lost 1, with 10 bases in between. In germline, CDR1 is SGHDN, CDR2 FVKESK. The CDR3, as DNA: TGTGCCAGCAGCCAAGGCAGGGTTTATAACTATGGCTACACCTTC. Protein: CASSQGRVYNYGYTF.

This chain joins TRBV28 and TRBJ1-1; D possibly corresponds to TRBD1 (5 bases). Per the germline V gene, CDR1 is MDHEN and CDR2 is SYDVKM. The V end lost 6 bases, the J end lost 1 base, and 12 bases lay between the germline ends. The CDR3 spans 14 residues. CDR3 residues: CASSDGGANTEAFF. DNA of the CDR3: TGTGCCAGCAGCGACGGAGGGGCGAACACTGAAGCTTTCTTT.

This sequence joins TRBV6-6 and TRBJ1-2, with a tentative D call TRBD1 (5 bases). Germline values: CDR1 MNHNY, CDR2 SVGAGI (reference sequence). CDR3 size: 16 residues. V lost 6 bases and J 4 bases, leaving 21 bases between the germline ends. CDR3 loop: CASRDLGGREGYGYTF. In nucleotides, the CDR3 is TGTGCCAGCAGGGACCTTGGGGGGAGGGAAGGCTATGGCTACACCTTC.

The CDR3 here is CATSAAPGQGSYEQYF. The DNA of the CDR3 is TGTGCCACCAGTGCCGCACCGGGACAGGGGTCCTACGAGCAGTACTTC. This chain links TRBV24-1 with TRBJ2-7; 10 positions agree with TRBD1. Germline CDR1 is KGHDR and CDR2 is SFDVKD. The CDR3 totals 16 residues. V lost 5 bases to trimming and J lost 1 base; unmatched junction nucleotides: 7.

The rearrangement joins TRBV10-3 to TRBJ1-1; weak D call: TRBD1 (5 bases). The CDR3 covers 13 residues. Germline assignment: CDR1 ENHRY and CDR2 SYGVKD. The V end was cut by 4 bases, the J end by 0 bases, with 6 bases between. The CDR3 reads CAISGQMNTEAFF. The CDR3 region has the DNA TGTGCCATCAGTGGACAGATGAACACTGAAGCTTTCTTT.

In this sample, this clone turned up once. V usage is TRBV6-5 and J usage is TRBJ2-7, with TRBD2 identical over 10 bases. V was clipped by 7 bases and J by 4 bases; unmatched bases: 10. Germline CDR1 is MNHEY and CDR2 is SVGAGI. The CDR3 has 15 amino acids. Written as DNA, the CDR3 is TGTGCCAGCACCTACACTAGCGGGGTACCTTACGAGCAGTACTTC. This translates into CASTYTSGVPYEQYF.

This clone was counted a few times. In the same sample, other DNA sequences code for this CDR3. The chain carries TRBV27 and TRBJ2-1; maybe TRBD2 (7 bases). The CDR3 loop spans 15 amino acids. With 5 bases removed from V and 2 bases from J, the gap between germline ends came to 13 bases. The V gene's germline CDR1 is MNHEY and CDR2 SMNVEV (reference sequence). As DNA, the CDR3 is TGTGCCAGCAGTATTGGGGGGGGCGCCTACAATGAGCAGTTCTTC. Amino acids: CASSIGGGAYNEQFF.

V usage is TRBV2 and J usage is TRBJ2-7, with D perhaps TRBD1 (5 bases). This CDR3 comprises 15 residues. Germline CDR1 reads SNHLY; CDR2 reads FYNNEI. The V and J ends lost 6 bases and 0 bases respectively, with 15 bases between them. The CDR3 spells CASSAQRQTSYEQYF. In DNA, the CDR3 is TGTGCCAGCAGCGCACAGCGACAGACCTCCTACGAGCAGTACTTC.

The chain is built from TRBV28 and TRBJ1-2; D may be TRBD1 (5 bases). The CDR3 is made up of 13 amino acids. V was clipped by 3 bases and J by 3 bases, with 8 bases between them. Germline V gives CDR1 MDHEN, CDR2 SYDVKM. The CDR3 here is CASSLGGDYGYTF. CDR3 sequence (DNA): TGTGCCAGCAGTTTGGGGGGAGACTATGGCTACACCTTC.

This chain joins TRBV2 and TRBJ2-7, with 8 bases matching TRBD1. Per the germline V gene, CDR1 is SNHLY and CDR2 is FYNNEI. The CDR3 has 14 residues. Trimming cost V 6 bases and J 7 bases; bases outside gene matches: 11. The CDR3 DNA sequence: TGTGCCAGCAGCTCGCGGACAGGGTCAACGGAGCAGTACTTC. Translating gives CASSSRTGSTEQYF.

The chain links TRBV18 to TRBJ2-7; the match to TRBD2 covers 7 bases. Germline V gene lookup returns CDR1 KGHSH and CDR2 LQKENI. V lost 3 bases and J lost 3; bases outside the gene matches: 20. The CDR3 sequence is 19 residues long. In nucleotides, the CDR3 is TGTGCCAGCTCACCTCAGCTGGGGGGGGTCGAACAGGCCCTCTACGAGCAGTACTTC. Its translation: CASSPQLGGVEQALYEQYF.

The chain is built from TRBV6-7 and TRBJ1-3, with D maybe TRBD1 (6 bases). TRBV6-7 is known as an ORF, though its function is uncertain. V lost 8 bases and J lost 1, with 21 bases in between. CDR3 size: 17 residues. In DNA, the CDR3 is TGTGCCAGCTCCCTCCGGGACACCGTCGTATCTGGAAACACCATATATTTT. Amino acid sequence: CASSLRDTVVSGNTIYF.

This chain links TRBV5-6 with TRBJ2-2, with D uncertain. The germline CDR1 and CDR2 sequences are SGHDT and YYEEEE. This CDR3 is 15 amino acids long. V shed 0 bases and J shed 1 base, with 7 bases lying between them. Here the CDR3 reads CASSLDGGNTGELFF. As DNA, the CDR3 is TGTGCCAGCAGCTTGGATGGCGGGAACACCGGGGAGCTGTTTTTT.

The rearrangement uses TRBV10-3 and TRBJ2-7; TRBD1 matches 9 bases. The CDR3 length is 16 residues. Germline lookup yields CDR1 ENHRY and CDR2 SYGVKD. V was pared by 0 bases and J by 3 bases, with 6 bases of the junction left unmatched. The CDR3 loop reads CAISESPGQGNYEQYF. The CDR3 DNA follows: TGTGCCATCAGTGAGTCCCCCGGACAGGGGAACTACGAGCAGTACTTC.

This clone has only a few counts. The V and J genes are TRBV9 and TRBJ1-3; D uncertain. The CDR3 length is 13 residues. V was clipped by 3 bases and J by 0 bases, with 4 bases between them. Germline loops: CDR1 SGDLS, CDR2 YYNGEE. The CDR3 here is CASSDSSGNTIYF. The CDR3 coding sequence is TGTGCCAGCAGCGACAGCTCTGGAAACACCATATATTTT.

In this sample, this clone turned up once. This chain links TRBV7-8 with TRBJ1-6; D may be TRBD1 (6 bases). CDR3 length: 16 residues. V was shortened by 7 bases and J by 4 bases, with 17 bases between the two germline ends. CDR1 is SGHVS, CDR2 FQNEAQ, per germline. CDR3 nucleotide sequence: TGTGCCAGCACCCCGGGGGGGCAAAATTATAATTCACCCCTCCACTTT. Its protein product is CASTPGGQNYNSPLHF.

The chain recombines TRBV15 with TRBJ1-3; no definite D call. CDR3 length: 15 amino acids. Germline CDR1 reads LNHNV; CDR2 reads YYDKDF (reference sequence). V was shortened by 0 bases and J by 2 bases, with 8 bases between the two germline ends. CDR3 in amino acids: CATSRDEVPGNTIYF. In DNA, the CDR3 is TGTGCCACCAGCAGAGATGAGGTTCCTGGAAACACCATATATTTT.

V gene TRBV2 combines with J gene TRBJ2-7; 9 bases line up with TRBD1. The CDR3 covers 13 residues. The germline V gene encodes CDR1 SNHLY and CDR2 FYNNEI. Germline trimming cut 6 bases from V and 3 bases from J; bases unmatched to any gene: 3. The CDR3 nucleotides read TGTGCCAGCAGACGGGACAGGGTCTACGAGCAGTACTTC. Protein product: CASRRDRVYEQYF. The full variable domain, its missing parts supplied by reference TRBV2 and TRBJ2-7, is EPEVTQTPSHQVTQMGQEVILRCVPISNHLYFYWYRQILGQKVEFLVSFYNNEISEKSEIFDDQFSVERPDGSNFTLKIRSTKLEDSAMYFCASRRDRVYEQYFGPGTRLTVT.

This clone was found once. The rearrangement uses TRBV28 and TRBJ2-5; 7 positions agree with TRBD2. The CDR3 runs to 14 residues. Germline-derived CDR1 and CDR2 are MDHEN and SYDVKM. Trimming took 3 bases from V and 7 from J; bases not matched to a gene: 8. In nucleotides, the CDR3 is TGTGCCAGCAGTTTGGCCGCGGGGGTGCGGACCCAGTACTTC. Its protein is CASSLAAGVRTQYF.

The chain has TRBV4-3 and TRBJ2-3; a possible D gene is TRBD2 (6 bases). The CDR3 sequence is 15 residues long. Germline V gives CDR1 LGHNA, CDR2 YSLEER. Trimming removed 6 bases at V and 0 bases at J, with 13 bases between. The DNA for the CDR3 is TGCGCCAGCAGTAGGGACTTTTCTAGCACAGATACGCAGTATTTT. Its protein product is CASSRDFSSTDTQYF.

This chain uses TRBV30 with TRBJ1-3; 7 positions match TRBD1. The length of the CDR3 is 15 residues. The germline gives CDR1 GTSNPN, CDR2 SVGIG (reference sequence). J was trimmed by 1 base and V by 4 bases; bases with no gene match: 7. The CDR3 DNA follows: TGTGCCTGGACAGACAGGGTGAGATCTGGAAACACCATATATTTT. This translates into CAWTDRVRSGNTIYF.